Listed below are T cell receptor beta chains from one sample, sequenced in a study of OX40 agonist ivuxolimab in advanced cancers. Libraries were prepared by immunoSEQ multiplex PCR; TCRdb keeps only in-frame clonotypes and omits some of them. The sample consists of fewer than 100,000 clones, roughly 80% of them appearing once. The material was CD4+ or CD8+ T cells sorted from blood, obtained in a trial of the OX40 agonist ivuxolimab. The receptors here all came from an adult with an advanced solid tumor such as melanoma, head and neck, liver or kidney cancer. The CDR3 runs from the conserved cysteine through the conserved F or W. Each record gives: D gene, J gene, clone size, V gene, CDR3 DNA, CDR3 protein. D genes are given only for firm matches. The size of a clone is reported for some rows only, either as once, few or many, or as a class for expanded clones.

>.|TRBJ2-7|many|TRBV10-3
TGTGCCATCTCCCCGGATACGGGCTCCTACGAGCAGTACTTC
CAISPDTGSYEQYF
>.|TRBJ2-1|.|TRBV6-1
TGTGCCAGCATGCGGGTCCAGAACTCCTACAATGAGCAGTTCTTC
CASMRVQNSYNEQFF
>.|TRBJ2-2|.|TRBV15
TGTGCCACCAGCATACTCGAACTGGCCGGGGAGCTGTTTTTT
CATSILELAGELFF
>TRBD1|TRBJ2-3|once|TRBV5-6
TGTGCCAGCAGCCCGGACAGGGGAACTGATACGCAGTATTTT
CASSPDRGTDTQYF
>.|TRBJ1-1|.|TRBV28
TGTGCCAGCAGTTTAATGGGGGGGAACACTGAAGCTTTCTTT
CASSLMGGNTEAFF
>.|TRBJ2-7|.|TRBV4-2
TGTGCCAGCAGCCAAGCCACCGGTGCGGGAAGGTACGAGCAGTACTTC
CASSQATGAGRYEQYF
>TRBD1|TRBJ1-4|.|TRBV30
TGTGCCTGGAGTGTAGGGACAGGGGTCGAAAAACTGTTTTTT
CAWSVGTGVEKLFF
>.|TRBJ1-5|.|TRBV10-3
TGTGCCATCAGTGACCCTGACGGGAATCAGCCCCAGCATTTT
CAISDPDGNQPQHF
>TRBD1|TRBJ1-4|.|TRBV28
TGTGCCAGCAGTTTACCTCAGGGGGCAGAGGAAAAACTGTTTTTT
CASSLPQGAEEKLFF
>.|TRBJ2-1|.|TRBV7-7
TGTGCCAGCAGCTTAGCAGGGGGCAATGAGCAGTTCTTC
CASSLAGGNEQFF
>TRBD1|TRBJ1-2|.|TRBV7-9
TGTGCCAGCAGCTCACTGCTGACAGGGACGAATAACTATGGCTACACCTTC
CASSSLLTGTNNYGYTF
>.|TRBJ1-6|.|TRBV10-3
TGTGCCATCAGTGAGTCGGGCCAGGACCGCTCACCCCTCCACTTT
CAISESGQDRSPLHF
>.|TRBJ2-6|.|TRBV23-1
TGCGCCAGCAGTCACAGGGGGGGGTCTCTCGGGGCCAACGTCCTGACTTTC
CASSHRGGSLGANVLTF
>.|TRBJ1-3|.|TRBV7-2
TGTGCCAGCAGCTTGGGTGGGACCGCCGGAAACACCATATATTTT
CASSLGGTAGNTIYF
>.|TRBJ2-7|.|TRBV12-5
TGTGCTAGTGGTTCAGAGACCTACGAGCAGTACTTC
CASGSETYEQYF
>.|TRBJ1-2|.|TRBV5-1
TGCGCCAGCAGCTTGTCCCGGGAGGCCTCCGGGTCTGGCTACACCTTC
CASSLSREASGSGYTF
>.|TRBJ1-6|.|TRBV6-5
TGTGCCAGCAACTACGGAAGTGACAGGAATTCACCCCTCCACTTT
CASNYGSDRNSPLHF
>.|TRBJ2-5|.|TRBV20-1
TGCAGTGCCGGACCGTGGGAGACCCAGTACTTC
CSAGPWETQYF
>TRBD1|TRBJ2-6|.|TRBV5-4
TGTGCCAGCAGCTCAAAAACGGGACAGGGGGCCTCTGGGGCCAACGTCCTGACTTTC
CASSSKTGQGASGANVLTF
>TRBD2|TRBJ2-3|.|TRBV27
TGTGCCAGCACTCTCCTCGGACTAGCAGGCGATACGCAGTATTTT
CASTLLGLAGDTQYF
>.|TRBJ2-2|.|TRBV7-2
TGTGCCAGCAGCTCCGCCAGGATTCCAAGTGCCGGGGAGCTGTTTTTT
CASSSARIPSAGELFF
>.|TRBJ2-2|.|TRBV5-1
TGCGCCAGCAGTCCGATGGACGTGGGAACGACCGGGGAGCTGTTTTTT
CASSPMDVGTTGELFF